This TCR beta chain appears in the sequencing data of a study of blood T cell repertoires in COVID-19. Clinical history reported by participants formed the basis on which cohorts were assigned. Each recovered donor of Cohort 3 presented with two negative PCRs, clearance, or symptom resolution. Per the germline V gene, CDR1 is ENHRY and CDR2 is SYGVKD. The CDR3 has 14 amino acids. V was cut by 3 bases and J by 1 base, with 7 bases left in between. This clone was counted once. Authors' analysis steps: The assay estimated nucleated cells by amplifying reference gene primers. TCRdb's copy holds only in-frame clones and misses some; the assay was immunoSEQ multiplex PCR. V and J calls plus clone size are reproduced from that table; the DNA served to infer D and trimming. The sample holds over 120,000 clones, roughly three quarters seen once.

This TCR derives from a woman aged 45-59 years who had recovered from COVID-19. The rearrangement uses TRBV10-3 and TRBJ1-5, with TRBD1 as a possible D gene (5 bases). Sample: PBMCs or T cells enriched from blood (not recorded which). The CDR3, as DNA: TGTGCCATCAGTGACCGGGGGAGCAATCAGCCCCAGCATTTT. This encodes CAISDRGSNQPQHF.